This T cell receptor beta chain was identified in a study of OX40 agonist ivuxolimab in advanced cancers. Study summary: In this trial design, patients received ivuxolimab intravenously at 0.01 to 10 mg/kg every 2 weeks.

The CDR3 covers 14 residues. V shed 7 bases and J 5 bases; nucleotides not matched to a gene: 3. Germline V gene lookup returns CDR1 SGHTS and CDR2 YDEGEE. Some clones are missing from TCRdb's copy, which holds only in-frame ones; the method was immunoSEQ multiplex PCR. There are 72,000 or so clones in the sample; roughly 80% occur only once, and over 4% lies in the top ten. The sequence was collected from an adult with an advanced solid tumor such as melanoma, head and neck, liver or kidney cancer. The starting material was CD4+ or CD8+ T cells sorted from blood, obtained in a trial of the OX40 agonist ivuxolimab. J is TRBJ2-3 and V is TRBV5-8, with 14 nucleotides matching TRBD2. CDR3 DNA: TGTGCCAGCCCTGGGACTAGCGGGAGAGATACGCAGTATTTT. Its protein product is CASPGTSGRDTQYF.